The text below deals with one T cell receptor (beta chain). Its cognate antigen has yet to be identified. No base qualities exist here, and no much larger clone lies one base off it. TCR CDR3 regions were amplified from genomic DNA by multiplex PCR using the deep immunoSEQ assay. For each cell subset, the extracted genomic DNA was distributed evenly across all wells of several immunoSEQ 96-well plates, and each plate served as one replicate. For sorted subsets, around 0.2 ug of genomic DNA, equivalent to roughly 30,000 T cell genomes, went into each replicate PCR. Purified libraries were quantified with a Qubit 3.0 fluorometer, sized on a Bioanalyzer 2100, and re-quantified with the KAPA Library Quantification kit. Each immunoSEQ 96-well plate was sequenced on its own single-read 150-cycle Illumina NextSeq 550 flow cell. Per the authors' processing: The immunoSEQ output contained only junctional sequences without quality scores, so filtering could not match that applied to full-length reads. To assign V/J genes and CDR3, sequences were annotated using PyIR, a Python wrapper for IgBLAST v1.9, with IMGT germline references. Reads were filtered out if the reads had weak V/J assignments (E-value above 1e-6), no CDR3, stop codons, out-of-frame junctions, or ambiguous translated residues. V3J clonotypes were defined as sequences sharing an identical inferred V gene, J gene, and CDR3 amino acid sequence. The percentage overlap between two repertoires was calculated by dividing the number of shared unique clonotypes by the size of the smaller repertoire. Richness of each repertoire was evaluated using RTK rarefaction, the Chao1 estimator, and Recon v2.1 estimates of unobserved clonotypes. For all TCRbeta clonotypes obtained by the gDNA method from several donors, generation probabilities were computed with OLGA. TCRdb took over this immuneACCESS table, retaining in-frame rearrangements with V and J assigned. Such tables are incomplete; in checked studies, under half of the missing clones stem from an unresolved V gene, and the remainder is unexplained. V and J calls and clone size follow that table, whereas D and trimming were derived from the DNA. Recorded for this sample are about 2.1 million clones; 90% to 95% of them occurred a single time. Jointly, the top ten make up around 1.7% of the sample.

CD8 naive samples consisted of CD45RO-negative cells that were positively selected for CCR7, yielding a CD45RA+CCR7+ population without TemRA cells. The donors were healthy, HIV-negative adults with no recently reported acute infections or vaccinations. Every donor was a Caucasian adult residing in Nashville, Tennessee, USA. After blood collection by leukapheresis, PBMCs were isolated using Ficoll-Histopaque density gradient centrifugation and then cryopreserved in the vapor phase of liquid nitrogen. Purity and quantity of every magnetically sorted T cell population were checked by analytical flow cytometry. Genomic DNA was isolated from every sorted fraction and measured by UV absorbance on a Nanodrop 2000c. The cysteine opens and the phenylalanine closes a CDR3 of 16 amino acids. Only CDR3 DNA is held: 48 bases, read in frame from base 1. Trimming accounts for 6 bases at V and 2 bases at J, while the number of junction bases matched to no gene is 7. Via the germline V gene, CDR1 is MGHRA and CDR2 YSYEKL.

This sample was taken from a study of shared clonotypes between healthy human individuals (dated by TCRdb to the early 2020s). In terms of the full investigation: The cohort included a few men and a couple of women between 18 and 49 years of age. To estimate repertoire size and how much clonotypes are shared between individuals, the study performed deep sequencing of blood TCR repertoires from a few healthy adults. Different laboratories and diverse techniques were used to prepare libraries and sequence TCR repertoires, to increase sequencing depth and limit assay-specific biases. Per donor, leukapheresis produced somewhere between about 0.94 and 9.5 billion PBMCs. Per donor, three plates each were used for CD4 naive and CD4 memory, two for CD8 naive, and one for CD8 memory.

The research as a whole found: Even with the large sequencing depth, rarefaction of the sorted-subset datasets indicated that sequencing was incomplete. Sampling was restricted to blood, and TCR repertoires in tissue are likely to differ from TCR repertoires in blood. The small number of donors limited the genetic and exposure-history diversity represented. Compared with non-shared clonotypes, the clonotypes found in all four sorted-subset donors had higher generation probabilities. Naive subsets generally had larger estimated clonotype richness than memory subsets. Based on pairwise subsampling, the degree of clonotype sharing among donors was expected to be affected by sequencing depth. Sharing across a handful of donors was observed for approximately 5% of naive CD4, over 3% of naive CD8, roughly 2.3% of memory CD4, and roughly 0.43% of memory CD8 clonotypes.

Sequences were obtained from naive CD8+ T cells from PBMCs. The sample's cell subset or site label, decoded: CD45RA+CCR7+. The chain joins TRBV4-1 to TRBJ2-3, and 11 junctional nucleotides match TRBD2. This TCR was sampled from a young man in good health. Some clones in this sample may be carry-over from other donors' samples. The CDR3 in this case is CASRLIAGGTTDTQYF. The nucleotide sequence reads as follows: TGCGCCAGCAGACTAATAGCGGGAGGGACCACAGATACGCAGTATTTT.